Sequencing of this TCR beta chain was carried out in a study of blood T cell repertoires in COVID-19. Looking at the study overall: Sites across the United States, Italy and Spain contributed samples from acute and convalescent COVID-19.

Germline V gene lookup returns CDR1 MDHEN and CDR2 SYDVKM. The CDR3 extends over 15 amino acids. V trimming: 5 bases; J trimming: 4 bases; junction bases outside the gene matches: 7. The protocol was immunoSEQ multiplex PCR, while the TCRdb copy is restricted to in-frame clones and leaves out a portion. The sample carries 350,000 or so clones, about 87% recorded once. Source material: peripheral blood. This TCR was recovered from a young woman with COVID-19, enrolled during active disease. The chain has TRBV28 and TRBJ2-4, with TRBD1 matching over 8 bases. In DNA form, the CDR3 reads TGTGCCAGCAGTCCCTCCGGGACAGGTAAAAACATTCAGTACTTC. Translation gives CASSPSGTGKNIQYF.